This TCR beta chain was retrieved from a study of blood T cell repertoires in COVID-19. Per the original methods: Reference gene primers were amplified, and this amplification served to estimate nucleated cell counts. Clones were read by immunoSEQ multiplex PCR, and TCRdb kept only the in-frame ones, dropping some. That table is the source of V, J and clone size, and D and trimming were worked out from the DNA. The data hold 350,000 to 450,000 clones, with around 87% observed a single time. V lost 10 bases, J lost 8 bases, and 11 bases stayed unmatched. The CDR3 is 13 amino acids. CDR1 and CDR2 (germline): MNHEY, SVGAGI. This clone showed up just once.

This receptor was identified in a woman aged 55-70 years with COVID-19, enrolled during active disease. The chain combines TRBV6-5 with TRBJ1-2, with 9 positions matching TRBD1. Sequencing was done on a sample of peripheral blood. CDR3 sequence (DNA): TGTGCCATCCGGGACAGGGCGTCAGAGGGCTACACCTTC. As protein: CAIRDRASEGYTF.